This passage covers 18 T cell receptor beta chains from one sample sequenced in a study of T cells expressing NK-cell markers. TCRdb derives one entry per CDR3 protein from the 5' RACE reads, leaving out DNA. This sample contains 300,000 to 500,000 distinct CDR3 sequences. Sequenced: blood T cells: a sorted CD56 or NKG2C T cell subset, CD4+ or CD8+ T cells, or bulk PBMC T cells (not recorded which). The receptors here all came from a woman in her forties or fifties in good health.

Here the CDR3 reads CAIRGGPEETQYF. This chain connects TRBV10-3 to TRBJ2-5; TCRdb lists TRBD1, though no DNA is available to test this call. This CDR3 is 13 amino acids long. Looked up from germline, CDR1 is ENHRY and CDR2 is SYGVKD.

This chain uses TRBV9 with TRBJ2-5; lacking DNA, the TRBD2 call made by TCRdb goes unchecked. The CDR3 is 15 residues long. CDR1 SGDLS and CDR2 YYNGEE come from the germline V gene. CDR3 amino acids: CASGTSGFNQETQYF. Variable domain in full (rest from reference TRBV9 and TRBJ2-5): DSGVTQTPKHLITATGQRVTLRCSPRSGDLSVYWYQQSLDQGLQFLIQYYNGEERAKGNILERFSAQQFPDLHSELNLSSLELGDSALYFCASGTSGFNQETQYFGPGTRLLVL.

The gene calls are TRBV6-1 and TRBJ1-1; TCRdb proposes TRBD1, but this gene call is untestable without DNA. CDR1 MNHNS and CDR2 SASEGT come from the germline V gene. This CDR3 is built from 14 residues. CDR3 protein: CASSLPGQNTEAFF.

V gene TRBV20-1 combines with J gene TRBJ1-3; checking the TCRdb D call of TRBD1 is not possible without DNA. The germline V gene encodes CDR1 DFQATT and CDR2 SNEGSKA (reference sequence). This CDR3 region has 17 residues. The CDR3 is CSARGTLGATYGNTIYF.

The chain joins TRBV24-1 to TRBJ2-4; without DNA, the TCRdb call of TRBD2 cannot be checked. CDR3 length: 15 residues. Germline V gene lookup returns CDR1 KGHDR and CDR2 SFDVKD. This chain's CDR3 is CATSDARGGEDIQYF.

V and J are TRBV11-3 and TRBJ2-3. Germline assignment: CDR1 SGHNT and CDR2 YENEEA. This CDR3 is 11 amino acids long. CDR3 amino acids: CASSHGDTQYF.

CDR3 in amino acids: CASSFSGTGGRGYTF. The chain couples TRBV28 to TRBJ1-2; the TCRdb call, TRBD1, lacks DNA for checking. The CDR3 consists of 15 residues. Germline lookup yields CDR1 MDHEN and CDR2 SYDVKM.

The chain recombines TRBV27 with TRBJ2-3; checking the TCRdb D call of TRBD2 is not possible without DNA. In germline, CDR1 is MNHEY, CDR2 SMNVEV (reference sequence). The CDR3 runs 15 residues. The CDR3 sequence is CASSVLAGAIDTQYF.

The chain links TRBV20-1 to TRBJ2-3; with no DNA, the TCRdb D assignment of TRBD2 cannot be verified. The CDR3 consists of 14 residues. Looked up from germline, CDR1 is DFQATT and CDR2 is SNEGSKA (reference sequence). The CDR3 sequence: CSARWRGSTDTQYF.

The CDR3 sequence: CASSQTSGRDTQYF. The chain combines TRBV18 with TRBJ2-3; the D call of TRBD2 rests on TCRdb alone, since no DNA is present to check it. The length of the CDR3 is 14 residues. Germline V gene lookup returns CDR1 KGHSH and CDR2 LQKENI.

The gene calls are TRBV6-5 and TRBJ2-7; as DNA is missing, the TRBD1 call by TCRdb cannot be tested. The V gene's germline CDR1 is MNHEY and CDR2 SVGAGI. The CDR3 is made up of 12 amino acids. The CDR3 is CASRDGGSEQYF.

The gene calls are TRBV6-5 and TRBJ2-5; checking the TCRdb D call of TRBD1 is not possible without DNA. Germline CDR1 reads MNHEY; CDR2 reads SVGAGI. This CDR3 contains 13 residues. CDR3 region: CATRSANQETQYF.

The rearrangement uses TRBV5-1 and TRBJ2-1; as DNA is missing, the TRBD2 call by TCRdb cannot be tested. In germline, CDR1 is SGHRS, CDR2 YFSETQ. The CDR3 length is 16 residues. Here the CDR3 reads CASSRAEGGRYNEQFF.

CDR3 in amino acids: CASSSRYPQGPVGYTF. The chain couples TRBV7-7 to TRBJ1-2. The CDR3 has 16 amino acids. Germline V gene data show CDR1 as SSHAT and CDR2 as FNYEAQ (reference sequence).

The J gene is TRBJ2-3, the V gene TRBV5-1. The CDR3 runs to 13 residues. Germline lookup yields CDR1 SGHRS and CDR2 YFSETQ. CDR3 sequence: CASSEDFTDTQYF. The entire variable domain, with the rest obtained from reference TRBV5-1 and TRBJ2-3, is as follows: KAGVTQTPRYLIKTRGQQVTLSCSPISGHRSVSWYQQTPGQGLQFLFEYFSETQRNKGNFPGRFSGRQFSNSRSEMNVSTLELGDSALYLCASSEDFTDTQYFGPGTRLTVL.

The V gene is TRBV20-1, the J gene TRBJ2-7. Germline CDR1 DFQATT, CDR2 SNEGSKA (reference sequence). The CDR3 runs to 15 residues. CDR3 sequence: CSARDLSGRYYEQYF.

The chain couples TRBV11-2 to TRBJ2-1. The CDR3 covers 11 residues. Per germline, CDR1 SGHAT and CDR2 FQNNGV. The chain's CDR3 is CASSSAFLGFF.

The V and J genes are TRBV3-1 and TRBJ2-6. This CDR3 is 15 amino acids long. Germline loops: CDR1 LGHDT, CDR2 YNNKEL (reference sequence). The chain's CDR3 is CASSQVRDGANVLTF.